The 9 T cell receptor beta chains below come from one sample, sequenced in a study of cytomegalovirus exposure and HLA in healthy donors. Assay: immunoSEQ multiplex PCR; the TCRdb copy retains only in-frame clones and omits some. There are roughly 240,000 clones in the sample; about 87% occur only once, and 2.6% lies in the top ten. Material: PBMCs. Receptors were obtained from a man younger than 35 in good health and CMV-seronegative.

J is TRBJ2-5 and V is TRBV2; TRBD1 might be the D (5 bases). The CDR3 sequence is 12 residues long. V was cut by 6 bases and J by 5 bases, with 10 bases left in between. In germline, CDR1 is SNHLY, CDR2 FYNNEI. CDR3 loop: CASRGRAETQYF. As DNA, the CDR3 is TGTGCCAGCAGGGGGCGCGCGGAGACCCAGTACTTC.

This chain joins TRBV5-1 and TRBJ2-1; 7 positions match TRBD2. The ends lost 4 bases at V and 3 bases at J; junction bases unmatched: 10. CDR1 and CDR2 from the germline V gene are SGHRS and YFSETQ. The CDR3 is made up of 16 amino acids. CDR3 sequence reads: CASSPRLAGRYNEQFF. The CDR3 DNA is TGCGCCAGCAGCCCTCGATTAGCGGGCCGCTACAATGAGCAGTTCTTC.

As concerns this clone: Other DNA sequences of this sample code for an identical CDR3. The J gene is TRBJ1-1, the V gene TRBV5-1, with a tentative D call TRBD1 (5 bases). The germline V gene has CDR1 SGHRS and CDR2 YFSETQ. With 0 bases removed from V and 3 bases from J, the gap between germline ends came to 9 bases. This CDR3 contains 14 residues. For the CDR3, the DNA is TGCGCCAGCAGCTTGGCGGGGGGTTACACTGAAGCTTTCTTT. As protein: CASSLAGGYTEAFF.

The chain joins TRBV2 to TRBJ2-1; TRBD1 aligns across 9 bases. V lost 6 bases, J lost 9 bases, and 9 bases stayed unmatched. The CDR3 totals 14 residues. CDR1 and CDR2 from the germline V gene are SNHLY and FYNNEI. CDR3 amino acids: CASRTGTGKIEQFF. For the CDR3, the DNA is TGTGCCAGCAGAACCGGGACAGGGAAGATTGAGCAGTTCTTC. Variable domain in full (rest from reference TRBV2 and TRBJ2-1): EPEVTQTPSHQVTQMGQEVILRCVPISNHLYFYWYRQILGQKVEFLVSFYNNEISEKSEIFDDQFSVERPDGSNFTLKIRSTKLEDSAMYFCASRTGTGKIEQFFGPGTRLTVL.

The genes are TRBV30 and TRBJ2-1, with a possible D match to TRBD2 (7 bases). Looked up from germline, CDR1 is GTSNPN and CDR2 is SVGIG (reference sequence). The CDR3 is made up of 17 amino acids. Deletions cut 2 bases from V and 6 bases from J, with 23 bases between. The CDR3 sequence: CAWSSGGGGWLVNEQFF. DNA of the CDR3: TGTGCCTGGAGTTCAGGAGGGGGAGGGTGGTTAGTCAATGAGCAGTTCTTC.

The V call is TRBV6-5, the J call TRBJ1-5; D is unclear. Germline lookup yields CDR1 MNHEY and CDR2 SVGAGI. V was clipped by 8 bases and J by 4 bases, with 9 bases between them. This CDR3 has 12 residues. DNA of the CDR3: TGTGCCAGCGGTCAGGCTAATCAGCCCCAGCATTTT. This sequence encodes CASGQANQPQHF.

The CDR3 sequence is CASSDPSGRDEQFF. The CDR3 DNA follows: TGTGCCAGCAGTGACCCCAGCGGGAGGGATGAGCAGTTCTTC. V gene TRBV2 combines with J gene TRBJ2-1; 10 bases match TRBD2. In germline, CDR1 is SNHLY, CDR2 FYNNEI. V dropped 3 bases and J dropped 8; count of bases not matched to a gene: 4. There are 14 residues in the CDR3.

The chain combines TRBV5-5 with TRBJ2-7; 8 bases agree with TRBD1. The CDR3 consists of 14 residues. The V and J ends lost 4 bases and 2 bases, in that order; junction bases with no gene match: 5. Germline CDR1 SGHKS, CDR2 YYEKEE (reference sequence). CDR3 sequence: CASSPGTGPYEQYF. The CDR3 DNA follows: TGTGCCAGCAGCCCCGGGACAGGACCCTACGAGCAGTACTTC.

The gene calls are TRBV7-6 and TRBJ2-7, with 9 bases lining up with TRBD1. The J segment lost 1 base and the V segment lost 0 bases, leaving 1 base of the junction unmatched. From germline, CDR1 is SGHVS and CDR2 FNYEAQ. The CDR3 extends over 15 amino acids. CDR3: CASSLAGTGSYEQYF. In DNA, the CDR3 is TGTGCCAGCAGCTTAGCCGGGACAGGGTCCTACGAGCAGTACTTC.